This is a list of T cell receptor beta chains from one sample in a study of T cell responses to AZD1222 COVID-19 vaccine. The protocol was immunoSEQ multiplex PCR, while the TCRdb copy is restricted to in-frame clones and leaves out a portion. The sample shows approximately 76,000 clones, 75% to 95% of them seen only once. The input for sequencing was peripheral blood, taken on day 0 of MenACWY control vaccination. The receptors come from an adult in good health. Each CDR3 is given with its conserved first and last residue. D genes are given only for firm matches. The size field is filled for only some rows; it gives once, few, many or a size class.

V gene,clone size,D gene,J gene,CDR3 DNA,CDR3 protein
TRBV5-5,.,.,TRBJ1-2,TGTGCCAGCAGCTTGGCAGGCAACTATGGCTACACCTTC,CASSLAGNYGYTF
TRBV6-2/TRBV6-3,.,TRBD2,TRBJ2-5,TGTGCCAGCAGTAGGGCTTCGGCGGGAGGGGGCTTTTTCGGAGAGACCCAGTACTTC,CASSRASAGGGFFGETQYF
TRBV28,.,.,TRBJ2-7,TGTGCCAGCGTTCAGGTCCGGGGCTCCTACGAGCAGTACTTC,CASVQVRGSYEQYF
TRBV18,.,.,TRBJ1-6,TGTGCCAGCTCACCGGACAGTAGAGATTCACCCCTCCACTTT,CASSPDSRDSPLHF
TRBV10-3,.,.,TRBJ2-1,TGTGCCATCAGTGATCTAGGGCTCAATGAGCAGTTCTTC,CAISDLGLNEQFF
TRBV7-9,.,.,TRBJ2-1,TGTGCCAGCAGCCCTACCCTCAATGAGCAGTTCTTC,CASSPTLNEQFF
TRBV6-5,.,TRBD2,TRBJ2-2,TGTGCCAGCAGTTACCAAAGCGGGAGGTACACCGGGGAGCTGTTTTTT,CASSYQSGRYTGELFF
TRBV9,.,.,TRBJ1-1,TGTGCCAGCAGCGTAGTAGGGACGGATGAGGACACTGAAGCTTTCTTT,CASSVVGTDEDTEAFF
TRBV3-1/TRBV3-2,.,TRBD1,TRBJ2-7,TGTGCCAGCAGCCAAGGCCGGGACAGGGTAGGGTACGAGCAGTACTTC,CASSQGRDRVGYEQYF
TRBV29-1,.,.,TRBJ2-3,TGCAGCTCATCACTAGCCGGTCGCACAGATACGCAGTATTTT,CSSSLAGRTDTQYF
TRBV28,.,.,TRBJ1-6,TGTGCCAGCAGTTTTTCGGGCTATAATTCACCCCTCCACTTT,CASSFSGYNSPLHF
TRBV13,.,.,TRBJ2-7,TGTGCCAGCAGCTCCGGGACCCCCAACGAGCAGTACTTC,CASSSGTPNEQYF
TRBV19,.,.,TRBJ1-5,TGTGCCAGTAGTATTCAGGGCAAGAGCAATCAGCCCCAGCATTTT,CASSIQGKSNQPQHF
TRBV29-1,.,.,TRBJ2-3,TGCAGCGCCTCTACAGATACGCAGTATTTT,CSASTDTQYF
TRBV5-1,.,TRBD1,TRBJ2-3,TGCGCCAGCAGCTTGCCCGGGACAGGGAGCACAGATACGCAGTATTTT,CASSLPGTGSTDTQYF
TRBV5-1,.,.,TRBJ1-3,TGCGCCAGCAGCCAGGGACCTTCTGGAAACACCATATATTTT,CASSQGPSGNTIYF
TRBV27,.,.,TRBJ1-4,TGTGCCAGCATGGCCCTGGGGGAAAAACTGTTTTTT,CASMALGEKLFF
TRBV14,.,.,TRBJ1-2,TGTGCCAGCAGCCTTGTGGGGGTGTCTGGCTACACCTTC,CASSLVGVSGYTF
TRBV6-2/TRBV6-3,.,.,TRBJ2-5,TGTGCCAGCAGCAAGGACCTGGAGACCCAGTACTTC,CASSKDLETQYF
TRBV5-1,.,.,TRBJ1-2,TGCGCCAGCAGCTTGGCTGGCGGAGAGAACTATGGCTACACCTTC,CASSLAGGENYGYTF
TRBV7-9,.,.,TRBJ1-3,TGTGCCAGCAGCTTAGGAGTGTTCTCTGGAAACACCATATATTTT,CASSLGVFSGNTIYF
TRBV5-4,.,TRBD2,TRBJ2-3,TGTGCCAGCAGCGTATGGCGGGGGGATACGCAGTATTTT,CASSVWRGDTQYF
TRBV5-4,.,.,TRBJ2-7,TGTGCCAGCAGCCCGGCTCCCGTTTACGAGCAGTACTTC,CASSPAPVYEQYF
TRBV28,.,.,TRBJ2-5,TGTGCCAGCAGTGACATAGAGACCCAGTACTTC,CASSDIETQYF
TRBV14,few,TRBD1,TRBJ1-2,TGTGCCAGCAGCCAATTCCCGGGACAGGCTTCCTATGGCTACACCTTC,CASSQFPGQASYGYTF
TRBV18,few,.,TRBJ1-2,TGTGCCAGCTCACCGGAAGGCGTGGGTTATGGCTACACCTTC,CASSPEGVGYGYTF
TRBV5-4,.,.,TRBJ1-6,TGTGCCAGCAGCTTGGAGGGGGGCCGCTATAATTCACCCCTCCACTTT,CASSLEGGRYNSPLHF
TRBV11-2,.,.,TRBJ1-2,TGTGCCAGCACCCTCTCACCGACGGCCCGAGATGGCTACACCTTC,CASTLSPTARDGYTF
TRBV30,once,TRBD1,TRBJ1-4,TGTGCCACAATTAATCGACAGGGTGCAGAAAAACTGTTTTTT,CATINRQGAEKLFF
TRBV7-6,once,TRBD1,TRBJ2-5,TGTGCCAGCAGCTTAAGTACCGGGACAGGTGGAGAGACCCAGTACTTC,CASSLSTGTGGETQYF
TRBV29-1,.,TRBD1,TRBJ2-1,TGCAGCGTTGAACCTCTCTCGACAGGGACCTCCTACAATGAGCAGTTCTTC,CSVEPLSTGTSYNEQFF
TRBV14,.,.,TRBJ2-3,TGTGCCAGCAGCCAAGTGGAGCTTTGGCAGTATTTT,CASSQVELWQYF
TRBV5-4,.,.,TRBJ1-1,TGTGCCAGCAGCTTTTCTGGGGGGCAAGATGAAGCTTTCTTT,CASSFSGGQDEAFF
TRBV11-3,.,.,TRBJ1-1,TGTGCCAGCAGCTTGGGCACGAACACTGAAGCTTTCTTT,CASSLGTNTEAFF
TRBV18,.,.,TRBJ2-1,TGTGCCAGCTCACCAGGCTCCGGATACAATGAGCAGTTCTTC,CASSPGSGYNEQFF
TRBV6-5,once,TRBD1,TRBJ1-5,TGTGCCAGCAGTTACTCGGGACAGGGGGATGAGCCCCAGCATTTT,CASSYSGQGDEPQHF
TRBV6-4,.,.,TRBJ2-5,TGTGCCAGCAGAGGACCCCCTCAAGAGACCCAGTACTTC,CASRGPPQETQYF
TRBV28,.,.,TRBJ1-6,TGTGCCAGCAGTTTGCCGGAGGGGGTCGGTTCACCCCTCCACTTT,CASSLPEGVGSPLHF
TRBV6-5,.,.,TRBJ1-1,TGTGCCAGCAGCCCGGCAGGGACGGGGGACACTGAAGCTTTCTTT,CASSPAGTGDTEAFF
TRBV19,.,.,TRBJ2-2,TGTGCCAGTAGTACACCGGGACATGGCGGGATAACCGGGGAGCTGTTTTTT,CASSTPGHGGITGELFF
TRBV15,.,.,TRBJ2-1,TGTGCCACCAGCAGTTCGGGGCCCGGTTCCTACAATGAGCAGTTCTTC,CATSSSGPGSYNEQFF
TRBV10-1,.,.,TRBJ1-2,TGCGCCAGCAGTGCGACCGCCGGCTGGGGCTACACCTTC,CASSATAGWGYTF
TRBV7-3,.,.,TRBJ2-7,TGTGCCAGCAGCTCAAACCCCCCCGGGCAGTACTTC,CASSSNPPGQYF
TRBV28,once,.,TRBJ1-5,TGTGCCAGCAGTCCAGGCTATGCGGGACCCCAGCCCCAGCATTTT,CASSPGYAGPQPQHF
TRBV28,.,.,TRBJ1-2,TGTGCCAGCAGTGCCTCAGGGCGCCCATTAAACTATGGCTACACCTTC,CASSASGRPLNYGYTF
TRBV2,.,.,TRBJ1-5,TGTGCCAGCAGAGAGGGGCTGAGTCAGCCCCAGCATTTT,CASREGLSQPQHF
TRBV6-1,once,TRBD1,TRBJ1-2,TGTGCCAGCAGTGACCGCGACAGGGGAGGCACCTTC,CASSDRDRGGTF
TRBV20-1,.,.,TRBJ1-1,TGCAGCTCTTTAGGCAGGGTAGAAGCTTTCTTT,CSSLGRVEAFF
TRBV29-1,.,.,TRBJ1-1,TGCAGCGTTGACGCGGGGATGAGTGAAGCTTTCTTT,CSVDAGMSEAFF
TRBV27,.,TRBD2,TRBJ2-7,TGTGCCAGCAGATCCCTCTATAGCGGGAGTACTAAGTACTTC,CASRSLYSGSTKYF
TRBV30,.,.,TRBJ1-1,TGTGCCGGTGGGGGGGCTGAAGCTTTCTTT,CAGGGAEAFF
TRBV27,.,TRBD2,TRBJ2-7,TGTGCCAGCAGGACTAGCGTCAGCTCCTACGAGCAGTACTTC,CASRTSVSSYEQYF
TRBV10-3,few,TRBD2,TRBJ2-7,TGTGCCACCTTCAGCGGGACTAGCGACAGGACTCAGTACTTC,CATFSGTSDRTQYF
TRBV6-5,.,TRBD1,TRBJ1-1,TGTGCCAGCAGTTCAATACAGGGGCGGGCTGAAGCTTTCTTT,CASSSIQGRAEAFF
TRBV25-1,.,.,TRBJ1-1,TGTGCCAGCAGATTATCTGGGGAGAACACTGAAGCTTTCTTT,CASRLSGENTEAFF